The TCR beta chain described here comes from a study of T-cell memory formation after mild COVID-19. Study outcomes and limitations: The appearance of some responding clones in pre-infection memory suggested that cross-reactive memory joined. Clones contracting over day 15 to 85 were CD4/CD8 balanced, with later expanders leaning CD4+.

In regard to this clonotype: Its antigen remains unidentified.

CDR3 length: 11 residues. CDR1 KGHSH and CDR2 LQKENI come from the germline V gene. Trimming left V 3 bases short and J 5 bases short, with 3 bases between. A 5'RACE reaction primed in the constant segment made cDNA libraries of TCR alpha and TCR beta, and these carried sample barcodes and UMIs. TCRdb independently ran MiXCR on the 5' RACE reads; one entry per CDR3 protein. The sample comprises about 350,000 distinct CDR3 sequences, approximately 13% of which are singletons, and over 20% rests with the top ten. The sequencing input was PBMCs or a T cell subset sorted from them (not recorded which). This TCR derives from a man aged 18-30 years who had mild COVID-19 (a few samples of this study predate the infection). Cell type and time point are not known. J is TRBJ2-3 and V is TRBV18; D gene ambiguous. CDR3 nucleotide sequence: TGTGCCAGCTCACCGCAAGATACGCAGTATTTT. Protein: CASSPQDTQYF.